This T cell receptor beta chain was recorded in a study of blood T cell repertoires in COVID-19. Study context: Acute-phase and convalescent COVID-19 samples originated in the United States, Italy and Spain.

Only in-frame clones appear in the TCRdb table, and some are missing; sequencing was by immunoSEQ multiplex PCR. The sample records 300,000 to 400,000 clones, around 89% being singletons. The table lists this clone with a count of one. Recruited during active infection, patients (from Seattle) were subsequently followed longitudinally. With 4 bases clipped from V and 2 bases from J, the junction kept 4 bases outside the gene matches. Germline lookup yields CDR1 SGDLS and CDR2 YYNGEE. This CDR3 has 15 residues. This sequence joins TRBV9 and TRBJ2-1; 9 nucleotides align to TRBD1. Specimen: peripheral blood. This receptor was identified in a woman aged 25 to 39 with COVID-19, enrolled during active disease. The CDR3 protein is CASSPNRGPYNEQFF. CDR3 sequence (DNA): TGTGCCAGCAGCCCGAACAGGGGGCCCTACAATGAGCAGTTCTTC.